This TCR beta chain was documented in a study of T cells in Graves' hyperthyroidism and ophthalmopathy. Study-wide points: Onset of ophthalmopathy came a median around 6.2 months after the model predicted it. Patients with ophthalmopathy were separated from those with stable hyperthyroidism by a 13 V-J model.

This clonotype was recorded a few times. Its antigen is unidentified. TCR beta CDR3 regions were amplified from RNA. During a first-round RT-PCR of the TCR CDR3, the HTBI primer set was used. TCRdb itself ran the multiplex PCR reads through MiXCR, one entry per CDR3 protein. In the table there are almost 500,000 distinct CDR3 sequences, about 20% of which are singletons. Patients were excluded because of uncontrolled infection, other autoimmune disease, pregnancy or lactation. PBMCs came from over 8.5 ml fresh peripheral blood. The source material was blood. The receptor's source is a woman in her seventies with Graves' ophthalmopathy.

The CDR3 reads CASTQLGESGYNEQFF. As DNA, the CDR3 is TGTGCCAGCACCCAGCTGGGGGAGAGTGGCTACAATGAGCAGTTCTTC. The J gene is TRBJ2-1, the V gene TRBV3-1, with D perhaps matching TRBD1 or TRBD2 (5 bases each). This CDR3 has 16 residues. The germline gives CDR1 LGHDT, CDR2 YNNKEL (reference sequence). Trimming removed 7 bases at V and 3 bases at J, with 19 bases between.